The 23 T cell receptor beta chains below were found in one sample sequenced in a study of cytomegalovirus exposure and HLA in healthy donors. The PCR contained 60 Vbeta and 13 Jbeta primers. TCRdb's copy holds only in-frame clones and misses some; the assay was immunoSEQ multiplex PCR. The specimen's table records under 70,000 clones. The sample comprised PBMCs. These receptors originate from a woman aged 25 to 39 in good health and CMV-seropositive.

This chain links TRBV9 with TRBJ2-1; D may be TRBD2 (5 bases). Trimming took 0 bases from V and 9 from J, leaving 13 bases between them. Germline CDR1 and CDR2: SGDLS and YYNGEE. This CDR3 has 14 residues. The CDR3 here is CASSVGAGVTEQFF. The CDR3 bases are TGTGCCAGCAGCGTAGGAGCCGGGGTCACTGAGCAGTTCTTC. Together with reference TRBV9 and TRBJ2-1, the CDR3 gives the full variable domain: DSGVTQTPKHLITATGQRVTLRCSPRSGDLSVYWYQQSLDQGLQFLIQYYNGEERAKGNILERFSAQQFPDLHSELNLSSLELGDSALYFCASSVGAGVTEQFFGPGTRLTVL.

The CDR3 nucleotides are TGTGCCAGCAGTTTTCATCTCAGAACTGAAGCTTTCTTT. This encodes CASSFHLRTEAFF. The chain is built from TRBV27 and TRBJ1-1; D call uncertain. Germline V gene data show CDR1 as MNHEY and CDR2 as SMNVEV (reference sequence). The CDR3 contains 13 residues. Trimming removed 3 bases from V and 5 bases from J, with 10 bases in between.

The V and J genes are TRBV6-1 and TRBJ1-6; 7 bases agree with TRBD1. Germline V lookup: CDR1 MNHNS, CDR2 SASEGT. V lost 7 bases to trimming and J lost 4 bases; unmatched junction nucleotides: 4. The CDR3 contains 14 residues. DNA for the CDR3: TGTGCCAGCAAGACAGGGAGTTATAATTCACCCCTCCACTTT. Translated: CASKTGSYNSPLHF.

V usage is TRBV4-1 and J usage is TRBJ2-2; D unclear. The CDR3 is 16 residues long. Trimming took 1 base from V and 0 from J, leaving 9 bases between them. Per germline, CDR1 MGHRA and CDR2 YSYEKL. The chain's CDR3 is CASSQASLANTGELFF. In nucleotides, the CDR3 is TGCGCCAGCAGCCAAGCCTCGCTAGCGAACACCGGGGAGCTGTTTTTT.

The chain recombines TRBV5-1 with TRBJ2-3, with 12 bases aligning to TRBD1. Trimming removed 3 bases from V and 5 bases from J; junction bases left unmatched: 7. The CDR3 is made up of 16 amino acids. The germline CDR1 and CDR2 sequences are SGHRS and YFSETQ. CDR3 DNA: TGCGCCAGCAGCTGGCGGGACAGGGGGCCATTAGATACGCAGTATTTT. Translation gives CASSWRDRGPLDTQYF.

The chain recombines TRBV6-1 with TRBJ2-3; D remains ambiguous. The CDR3 loop spans 15 amino acids. The germline CDR1 and CDR2 sequences are MNHNS and SASEGT. The V end was cut by 4 bases, the J end by 5 bases, with 16 bases between. The CDR3 nucleotides are TGTGCCAGCAGTGCCCTAGTTTCAGTGCAAGATACGCAGTATTTT. Its translation is CASSALVSVQDTQYF.

The chain is built from TRBV4-2 and TRBJ2-3; D gene uncertain. The germline gives CDR1 LGHNA, CDR2 YNFKEQ. The CDR3 spans 12 residues. Deletions cut 0 bases from V and 5 bases from J, with 3 bases between. This chain's CDR3 is CASSQDQDTQYF. The DNA for the CDR3 is TGTGCCAGCAGCCAAGATCAAGATACGCAGTATTTT.

The genes are TRBV29-1 and TRBJ2-2; D unresolved. Trimming cost V 3 bases and J 0 bases, with 14 bases left between them. The CDR3 length is 16 residues. Germline assignment: CDR1 SQVTM and CDR2 ANQGSEA. The CDR3 loop is CSVETLETANTGELFF. The CDR3 nucleotides read TGCAGCGTTGAGACACTCGAGACCGCGAACACCGGGGAGCTGTTTTTT.

The genes are TRBV9 and TRBJ2-5; weak D call: TRBD1 (6 bases). The J call may not be correct, given that the DNA end is closer to TRBJ2-7. CDR1 is SGDLS and CDR2 is YYNGEE in the germline V gene. CDR3 length: 14 residues. In DNA form, the CDR3 reads TGTGCCAGCAGCGTGACAGGAACGACCTACGAGCAGTACTTC. Amino acids: CASSVTGTTYEQYF.

The chain is built from TRBV9 and TRBJ2-1; D is uncertain. V was clipped by 0 bases and J by 6 bases, with 7 bases between them. Germline V gene lookup returns CDR1 SGDLS and CDR2 YYNGEE. This CDR3 has 13 amino acids. The CDR3 loop reads CASSVDGANEQFF. CDR3 DNA sequence: TGTGCCAGCAGCGTAGATGGAGCCAATGAGCAGTTCTTC.

This chain links TRBV5-1 with TRBJ2-5, with 7 bases fitting TRBD1. CDR1 and CDR2 from the germline V gene are SGHRS and YFSETQ. The CDR3 is made up of 14 amino acids. Losses at the gene ends were 2 bases for V and 7 bases for J; bases not matched to a gene: 8. Here the CDR3 reads CASSLQGPTGTQYF. In nucleotides, the CDR3 is TGCGCCAGCAGCTTACAGGGGCCCACCGGGACCCAGTACTTC.

The DNA of the CDR3 is TGTGCCAGCAGACAGGGGATCTTATCGGAGACCCAGTACTTC. Its protein product is CASRQGILSETQYF. The chain couples TRBV6-5 to TRBJ2-5, with 7 positions matching TRBD1. V trimming: 6 bases; J trimming: 5 bases; junction bases outside the gene matches: 9. CDR1 MNHEY and CDR2 SVGAGI come from the germline V gene. This CDR3 is built from 14 residues.

DNA for the CDR3: TGTGCCAGCAGCATCGGACTAGCAAGCGAGCAGTACTTC. Its translation: CASSIGLASEQYF. This chain joins TRBV9 and TRBJ2-7; 8 nucleotides align to TRBD2. Looked up from germline, CDR1 is SGDLS and CDR2 is YYNGEE. V was clipped by 4 bases and J by 6 bases; unmatched bases: 6. CDR3 length equals 13 residues.

The chain uses TRBV30 and TRBJ1-2; 7 bases map to TRBD1. This CDR3 has 13 amino acids. V was clipped by 2 bases and J by 8 bases; unmatched bases: 8. Germline loops: CDR1 GTSNPN, CDR2 SVGIG (reference sequence). In nucleotides, the CDR3 is TGTGCCTGGAGTTCGACAGGGTATTTAGGCTACACCTTC. It specifies CAWSSTGYLGYTF.

The chain joins TRBV6-1 to TRBJ1-5, with a weak D call TRBD1 (5 bases). V was trimmed by 3 bases and J by 4 bases, leaving 10 bases between them. This CDR3 has 14 amino acids. Germline CDR1 and CDR2: MNHNS and SASEGT. The CDR3 coding sequence is TGTGCCAGCAGTGACCCGGGGGGGAATCAGCCCCAGCATTTT. Protein: CASSDPGGNQPQHF.

V and J are TRBV9 and TRBJ2-7, with TRBD2 identical over 7 bases. CDR1 is SGDLS, CDR2 YYNGEE, per germline. The CDR3 runs 14 residues. V shed 3 bases, J shed 3 bases, and the junction held 6 bases outside the gene matches. CDR3 sequence: CASSEVGGSYEQYF. CDR3 DNA sequence: TGTGCCAGCAGCGAAGTGGGCGGGAGCTACGAGCAGTACTTC.

The J gene is TRBJ1-1, the V gene TRBV5-1; no clear D. The CDR3 length is 15 residues. Per germline, CDR1 SGHRS and CDR2 YFSETQ. The V and J ends lost 0 bases and 6 bases respectively, with 15 bases between them. The CDR3 DNA reads TGCGCCAGCAGCTTGGAGTCCGGTATCATTTCTGAAGCTTTCTTT. Its protein is CASSLESGIISEAFF.

The V gene is TRBV6-1, the J gene TRBJ1-2; 7 bases match TRBD1. This CDR3 is 17 amino acids long. V shed 1 base and J 3 bases; nucleotides not matched to a gene: 11. Germline V gene data show CDR1 as MNHNS and CDR2 as SASEGT. The CDR3 DNA is TGTGCCAGCAGTGAAGTAGGGGGCCGAAGTTTAGACTATGGCTACACCTTC. Translated, it gives CASSEVGGRSLDYGYTF.

The chain uses TRBV9 and TRBJ1-1; a weak D match, TRBD1 (6 bases). Trimming took 4 bases from V and 5 from J, leaving 12 bases between them. The germline V gene encodes CDR1 SGDLS and CDR2 YYNGEE. The CDR3 is 13 amino acids. CDR3 DNA sequence: TGTGCCAGCAGCAAGCTACAGGGTACTGAAGCTTTCTTT. Residues: CASSKLQGTEAFF.

For this clone: The DNA is left out, because the CDR3 cannot be placed on it with certainty; the CDR3 is given as TCRdb lists it. This chain connects TRBV6-5 to TRBJ2-7; TRBD1 is taken as the D call from the table, unchecked against the DNA. Ends included, the CDR3 has 15 residues. The germline gives CDR1 MNHEY, CDR2 SVGAGI. The CDR3 sequence: CASSSSDRAFYEQYF.

CDR3 nucleotides: TGTGCCAGCAGACTTAGTAATCAGCCCCAGCATTTT. The encoded protein is CASRLSNQPQHF. The J gene is TRBJ1-5, the V gene TRBV14, with D uncertain. V was clipped by 6 bases and J by 4 bases, with 7 bases between them. The CDR3 has 12 amino acids. Germline V CDR1 and CDR2: SGHDN, FVKESK.

The rearrangement joins TRBV18 to TRBJ1-5; 9 bases map to TRBD1. V lost 6 bases and J lost 5; bases outside the gene matches: 8. This CDR3 is built from 15 residues. The germline V gene has CDR1 KGHSH and CDR2 LQKENI. CDR3 in DNA: TGTGCCAGCTCCCTTGGACAGGGGCGGGATCAGCCCCAGCATTTT. It specifies CASSLGQGRDQPQHF.

The V gene is TRBV2, the J gene TRBJ2-7; 7 bases agree with TRBD1. CDR1 and CDR2 from the germline V gene are SNHLY and FYNNEI. Trimming at V came to 8 bases and at J to 0 bases, leaving 4 bases not matched to a gene. There are 13 residues in the CDR3. The DNA for the CDR3 is TGTGCCAGCGTCAGGGGGAGCTCCTACGAGCAGTACTTC. Translating it yields CASVRGSSYEQYF. Filled out from reference TRBV2 and TRBJ2-7, the complete variable domain reads EPEVTQTPSHQVTQMGQEVILRCVPISNHLYFYWYRQILGQKVEFLVSFYNNEISEKSEIFDDQFSVERPDGSNFTLKIRSTKLEDSAMYFCASVRGSSYEQYFGPGTRLTVT.